This T cell receptor (beta chain) was captured by sequencing in a study of siplizumab effects on memory and regulatory T cells. Only in-frame clones appear in the TCRdb table, and some are missing; sequencing was by immunoSEQ multiplex PCR. The table records some 120,000 clones, approximately 94% of them present only once. CDR3 size: 14 residues. V shed 5 bases and J 4 bases; nucleotides not matched to a gene: 5. Per germline, CDR1 SEHNR and CDR2 FQNEAQ (reference sequence). The chain couples TRBV7-9 to TRBJ1-1; 9 bases fit TRBD1. Sequencing input: non-Treg CD4+ T cells sorted from blood. This clonotype originated in a human donor in good health. The CDR3 here is CASSQQGASTEAFF. The CDR3 nucleotides read TGTGCCAGCAGCCAACAGGGGGCTTCCACTGAAGCTTTCTTT.